The sample holds a few counts of the clone carrying this TCR beta chain. Its antigen is still unknown. CDR1 is SGHRS, CDR2 YFSETQ, per germline. The CDR3 is 17 amino acids. Trimming took off 4 bases at V and 0 bases at J, with 19 bases between the two ends. This specimen belongs to a study of CD8 T cells in ankylosing spondylitis. Study-wide points: Matched synovial fluid from ankylosing spondylitis patients was reported to be enriched for disease-linked clones. Characteristic, it appeared, of ankylosing spondylitis blood was a TCR beta motif of about eight highly homologous variants. Earlier work had already found some motif variants in reactive arthritis synovial fluid and blood.

A single record per CDR3 protein comes from TCRdb applying MiXCR to the 5' RACE reads. The sample contains fewer than 750,000 distinct CDR3 sequences, under 20% of which appear only once. The specimen was blood, either unsorted or a sorted T cell fraction (not recorded which). The chain combines TRBV5-1 with TRBJ2-5; D gene unclear. The TCR comes from a male donor with ankylosing spondylitis. CDR3 sequence (DNA): TGCGCCAGCAGCCGGCGACCTTTGACACTTAACCAAGAGACCCAGTACTTC. This translates into CASSRRPLTLNQETQYF.